Listed below are T cell receptor beta chains from one sample, sequenced in a study of neurological immune-mediated disorders. TCRdb independently ran MiXCR on the 5' RACE reads; one entry per CDR3 protein. Of 20,000 to 30,000 distinct CDR3 sequences in the sample, more than 2% were seen once. Sequencing was done on a sample of PBMCs. The receptors here all came from a woman aged 45-60 years with multiple sclerosis. Both conserved end residues are part of each CDR3. A D gene is named only where the DNA matches it firmly. Only part of the rows carry a size: once, few, many, or a class if the clone is expanded.

many | TRBJ2-7 | TRBV20-1 | TRBD2 | CSALRDYLGEQYF | TGCAGTGCTCTACGGGACTACCTCGGCGAGCAGTACTTC
many | TRBJ2-5 | TRBV4-2 | TRBD2 | CASSQELSGGAILETQYF | TGTGCCAGCAGCCAAGAGCTCAGCGGGGGGGCTATATTGGAGACCCAGTACTTC
many | TRBJ1-1 | TRBV12-3/TRBV12-4 | NA | CASSLGQKAFF | TGTGCCAGCAGTTTAGGGCAGAAGGCTTTCTTT
many | TRBJ1-5 | TRBV7-3 | NA | CASSQDIHQPQHF | TGTGCCAGCAGCCAGGACATTCATCAGCCCCAGCATTTT
medium-sized | TRBJ2-3 | TRBV12-3/TRBV12-4 | NA | CASSLEGDTQYF | TGTGCCAGCAGTTTAGAGGGAGATACGCAGTATTTT
many | TRBJ2-7 | TRBV3-1 | TRBD2 | CASSRGTRGEQYF | TGTGCCAGCAGCCGCGGGACTAGAGGCGAGCAGTACTTC
many | TRBJ2-5 | TRBV10-2 | NA | CASGKYQETQYF | TGCGCCAGCGGAAAGTACCAAGAGACCCAGTACTTC
many | TRBJ2-2 | TRBV20-1 | TRBD2 | CSASRAGGPGTGELFF | TGCAGTGCCAGCAGGGCGGGAGGGCCAGGCACCGGGGAGCTGTTTTTT
NA | TRBJ2-7 | TRBV6-2/TRBV6-3 | NA | CASSPGHEQYF | TGTGCCAGCAGCCCTGGGCACGAGCAGTACTTC
many | TRBJ2-1 | TRBV4-3 | TRBD1 | CASSQEAGGIDEQFF | TGCGCCAGCAGCCAAGAAGCAGGGGGCATAGATGAGCAGTTCTTC
many | TRBJ2-5 | TRBV12-3/TRBV12-4 | NA | CASSWGDQETQYF | TGTGCCAGCAGTTGGGGGGACCAAGAGACCCAGTACTTC
many | TRBJ2-3 | TRBV29-1 | NA | CSAQTVDTQYF | TGCAGCGCCCAAACCGTAGATACGCAGTATTTT
many | TRBJ2-1 | TRBV3-1 | TRBD2 | CASSASSGSYNEQFF | TGTGCCAGCAGCGCTTCTAGCGGCTCCTACAATGAGCAGTTCTTC
medium-sized | TRBJ2-5 | TRBV20-1 | TRBD1 | CSASTSGGSWETQYF | TGCAGTGCTTCAACCTCAGGGGGCTCGTGGGAGACCCAGTACTTC
medium-sized | TRBJ2-7 | TRBV27 | NA | CASSLTDAGEQYF | TGTGCCAGCAGTTTAACAGACGCAGGAGAGCAGTACTTC
many | TRBJ2-3 | TRBV7-6 | NA | CASSRSGGGDTQYF | TGTGCCAGCAGCCGTAGCGGTGGTGGAGATACGCAGTATTTT
many | TRBJ2-2 | TRBV29-1 | TRBD2 | CSAGGTGGTGELFF | TGCAGCGCCGGGGGGACTGGTGGCACCGGGGAGCTGTTTTTT
many | TRBJ2-5 | TRBV10-3 | NA | CAIRATMQETQYF | TGTGCCATCAGGGCTACTATGCAAGAGACCCAGTACTTC
medium-sized | TRBJ1-2 | TRBV20-1 | TRBD1 | CSAPDRAYGYTF | TGCAGTGCCCCCGACAGGGCCTATGGCTACACCTTC
many | TRBJ2-4 | TRBV7-9 | TRBD2 | CASSLGPRLAGAKNIQYF | TGTGCCAGCAGCTTAGGCCCCCGACTAGCGGGAGCCAAAAACATTCAGTACTTC